This entry features one TCR beta chain sequence. From the RACE reads, TCRdb called clonotypes with MiXCR, one entry per CDR3 protein. The table has over 95,000 distinct CDR3 sequences, roughly 12% seen once. These data belong to a study of human T cells and chemical hapten exposure. Time point described: patch test 1, 2 weeks after DPC sensitization. The sample's treatment: therapeutic diphenylcyclopropenone sensitization with weekly scalp DPC. Trimming took off 6 bases at V and 0 bases at J, with 12 bases between the two ends. This CDR3 has 15 residues. This TCR was sampled from a woman aged 35 to 49 with alopecia areata. Some clones in this sample may be carry-over from other donors' samples. J is TRBJ2-1 and V is TRBV12-3 or TRBV12-4; no clear D gene. The sequencing used whole blood, collected in connection with sensitization to the hapten diphenylcyclopropenone (DPC). The chain's CDR3 is CASSSYQSSYNEQFF. CDR3 sequence (DNA): TGTGCCAGCAGCTCCTATCAGAGCTCCTACAATGAGCAGTTCTTC.